This T cell receptor beta chain was documented in a study of identical twins. Template switching (which added a universal primer site) was used, and cDNA carried unique molecular identifiers. TCRdb processed the 5' RACE reads anew with MiXCR; each CDR3 protein has one entry. The sample carries around 340,000 distinct CDR3 sequences, about 9% recorded once. This clonotype was counted a few times. Input material: naive T cells sorted from blood. The receptor was isolated from a woman in her fifties or sixties in good health.

The CDR3 spells CASSLSEYQETQYF. The DNA of the CDR3 is TGTGCCAGCAGCTTGTCTGAGTACCAAGAGACCCAGTACTTC. V gene TRBV5-6 combines with J gene TRBJ2-5; no firm D call. V was pared by 1 base and J by 0 bases, with 7 bases between. In germline, CDR1 is SGHDT, CDR2 YYEEEE. The CDR3 sequence is 14 residues long.